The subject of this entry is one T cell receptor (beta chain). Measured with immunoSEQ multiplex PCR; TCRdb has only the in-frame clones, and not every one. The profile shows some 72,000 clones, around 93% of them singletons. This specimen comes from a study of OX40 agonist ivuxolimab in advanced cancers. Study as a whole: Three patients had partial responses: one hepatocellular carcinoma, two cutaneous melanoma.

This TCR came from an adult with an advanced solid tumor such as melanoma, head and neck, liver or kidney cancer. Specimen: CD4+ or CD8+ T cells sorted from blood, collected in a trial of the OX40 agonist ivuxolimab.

This CDR3 is CTSSPVWENTGELFF. CDR3 sequence (DNA): TGCACCAGCAGCCCCGTTTGGGAGAACACCGGGGAGCTGTTTTTT. The gene calls are TRBV1 and TRBJ2-2. TRBV1 has pseudogene status. The CDR3 has 15 amino acids.